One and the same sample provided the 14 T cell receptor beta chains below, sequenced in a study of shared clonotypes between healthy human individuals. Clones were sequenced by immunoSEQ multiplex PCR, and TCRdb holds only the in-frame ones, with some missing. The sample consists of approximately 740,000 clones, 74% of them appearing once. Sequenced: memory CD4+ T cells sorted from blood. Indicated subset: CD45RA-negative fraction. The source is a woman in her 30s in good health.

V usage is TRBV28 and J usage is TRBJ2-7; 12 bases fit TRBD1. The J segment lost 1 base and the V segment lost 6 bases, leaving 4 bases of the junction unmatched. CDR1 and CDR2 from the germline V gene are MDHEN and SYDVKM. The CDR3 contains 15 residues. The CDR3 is CASRSGQGASYEQYF. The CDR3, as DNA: TGTGCCAGCAGGTCGGGACAGGGGGCTTCCTACGAGCAGTACTTC.

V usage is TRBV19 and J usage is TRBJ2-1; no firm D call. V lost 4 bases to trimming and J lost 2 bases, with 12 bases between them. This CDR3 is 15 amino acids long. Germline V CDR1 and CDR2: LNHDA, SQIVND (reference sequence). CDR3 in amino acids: CASSSPGRAYNEQFF. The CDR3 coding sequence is TGTGCCAGTAGTAGCCCCGGAAGGGCCTACAATGAGCAGTTCTTC.

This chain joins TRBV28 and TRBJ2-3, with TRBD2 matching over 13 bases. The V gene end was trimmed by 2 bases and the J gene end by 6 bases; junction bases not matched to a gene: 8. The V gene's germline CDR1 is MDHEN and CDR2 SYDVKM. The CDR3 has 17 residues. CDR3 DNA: TGTGCCAGCAGTTTACCCCGGACTAGCGGGAGTGCGGATACGCAGTATTTT. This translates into CASSLPRTSGSADTQYF.

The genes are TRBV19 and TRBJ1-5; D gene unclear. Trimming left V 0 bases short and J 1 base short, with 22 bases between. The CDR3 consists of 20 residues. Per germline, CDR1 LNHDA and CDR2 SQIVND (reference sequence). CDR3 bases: TGTGCCAGTAGTATAGATCGCTCGGGGTCGGGTAAGCCCAGCAATCAGCCCCAGCATTTT. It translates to CASSIDRSGSGKPSNQPQHF.

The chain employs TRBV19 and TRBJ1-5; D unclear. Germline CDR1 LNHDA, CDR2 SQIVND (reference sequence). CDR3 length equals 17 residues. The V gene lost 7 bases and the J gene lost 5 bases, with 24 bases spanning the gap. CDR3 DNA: TGTGCCAGTACCAATACCGCCGAAGCGGGAGGCGATCAGCCCCAGCATTTT. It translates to CASTNTAEAGGDQPQHF.

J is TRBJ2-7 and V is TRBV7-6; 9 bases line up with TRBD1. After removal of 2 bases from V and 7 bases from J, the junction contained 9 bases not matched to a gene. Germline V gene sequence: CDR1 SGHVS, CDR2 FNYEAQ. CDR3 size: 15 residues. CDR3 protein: CASSLYRTGVGEQYF. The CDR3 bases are TGTGCCAGCAGCTTATATAGGACAGGGGTCGGAGAGCAGTACTTC.

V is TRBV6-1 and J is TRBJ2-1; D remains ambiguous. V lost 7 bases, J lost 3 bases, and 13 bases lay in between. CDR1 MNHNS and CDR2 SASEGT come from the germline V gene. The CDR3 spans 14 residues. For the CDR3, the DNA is TGTGCCAGCAAAGGGCTGGAGTACTACAATGAGCAGTTCTTC. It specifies CASKGLEYYNEQFF.

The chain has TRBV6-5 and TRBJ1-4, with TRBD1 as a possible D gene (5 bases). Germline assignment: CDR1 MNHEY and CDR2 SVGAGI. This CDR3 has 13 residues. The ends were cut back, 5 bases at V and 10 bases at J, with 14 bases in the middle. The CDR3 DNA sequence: TGTGCCAGCAGTAACGACAGAGGAGGAAAACTGTTTTTT. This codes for CASSNDRGGKLFF.

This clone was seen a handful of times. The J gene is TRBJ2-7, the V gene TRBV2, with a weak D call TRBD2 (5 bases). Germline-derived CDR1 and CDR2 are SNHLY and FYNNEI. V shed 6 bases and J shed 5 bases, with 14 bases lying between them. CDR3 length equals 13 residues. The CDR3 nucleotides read TGTGCCAGCAGGGGTAGGCTAGCCCACGAGCAGTACTTC. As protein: CASRGRLAHEQYF.

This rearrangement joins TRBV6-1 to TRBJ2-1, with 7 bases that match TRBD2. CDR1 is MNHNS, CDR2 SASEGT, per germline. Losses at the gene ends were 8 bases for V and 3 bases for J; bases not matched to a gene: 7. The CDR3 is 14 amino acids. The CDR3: CASHFAGVYNEQFF. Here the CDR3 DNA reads TGTGCCAGCCATTTCGCGGGAGTCTACAATGAGCAGTTCTTC.

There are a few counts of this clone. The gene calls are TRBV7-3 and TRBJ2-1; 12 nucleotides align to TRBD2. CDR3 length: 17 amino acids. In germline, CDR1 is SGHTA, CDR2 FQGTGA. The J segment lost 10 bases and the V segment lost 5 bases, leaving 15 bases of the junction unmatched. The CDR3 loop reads CASSETVGLAGGEEQFF. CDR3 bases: TGTGCCAGCAGCGAGACAGTCGGGCTAGCGGGAGGGGAAGAGCAGTTCTTC.

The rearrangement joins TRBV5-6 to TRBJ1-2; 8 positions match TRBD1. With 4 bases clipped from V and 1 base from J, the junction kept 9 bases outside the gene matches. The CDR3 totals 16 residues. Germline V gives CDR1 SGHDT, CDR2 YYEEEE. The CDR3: CASSRNPGGLNYGYTF. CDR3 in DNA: TGTGCCAGCAGCCGAAACCCAGGGGGCCTTAACTATGGCTACACCTTC.

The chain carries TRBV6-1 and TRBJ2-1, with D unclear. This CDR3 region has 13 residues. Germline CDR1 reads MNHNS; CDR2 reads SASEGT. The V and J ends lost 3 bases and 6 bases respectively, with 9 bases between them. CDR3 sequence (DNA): TGTGCCAGCAGTGACTTAGTACCCAATGAGCAGTTCTTC. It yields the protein CASSDLVPNEQFF.

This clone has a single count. DNA of the CDR3: TGTGCCATCAGAAGCGGTTCAACCTACGAGCAGTACTTC. It specifies CAIRSGSTYEQYF. V gene TRBV10-3 combines with J gene TRBJ2-7; D is possibly TRBD2 (5 bases). Germline CDR1 is ENHRY and CDR2 is SYGVKD. The V end lost 6 bases, the J end lost 2 bases, and 11 bases lay between the germline ends. This CDR3 region has 13 residues.